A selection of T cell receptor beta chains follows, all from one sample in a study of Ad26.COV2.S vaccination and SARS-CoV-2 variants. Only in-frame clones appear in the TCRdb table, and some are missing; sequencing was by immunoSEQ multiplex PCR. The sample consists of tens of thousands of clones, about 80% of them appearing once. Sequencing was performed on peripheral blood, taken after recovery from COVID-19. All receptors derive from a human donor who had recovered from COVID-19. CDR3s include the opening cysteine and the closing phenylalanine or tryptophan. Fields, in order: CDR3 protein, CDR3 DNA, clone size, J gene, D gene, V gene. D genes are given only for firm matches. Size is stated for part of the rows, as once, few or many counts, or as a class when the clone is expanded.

CDR3aa: CASSSGGSSYEQYF; CDR3nt: TGTGCCAGCAGCTCTGGTGGGAGCTCCTACGAGCAGTACTTC; abundance: -; j_gene: TRBJ2-7; d_gene: -; v_gene: TRBV7-2
CDR3aa: CAWRGGGSSYNSPLHF; CDR3nt: TGTGCCTGGAGGGGCGGGGGAAGCTCCTATAATTCACCCCTCCACTTT; abundance: -; j_gene: TRBJ1-6; d_gene: -; v_gene: TRBV30
CDR3aa: CSVDLVGYTF; CDR3nt: TGCAGCGTAGATTTGGTTGGCTACACCTTC; abundance: -; j_gene: TRBJ1-2; d_gene: -; v_gene: TRBV29-1
CDR3aa: CASSTGLDTLSGNTIYF; CDR3nt: TGTGCCAGTAGTACCGGGCTGGACACCCTCTCTGGAAACACCATATATTTT; abundance: -; j_gene: TRBJ1-3; d_gene: -; v_gene: TRBV19
CDR3aa: CASSPETGDNEQFF; CDR3nt: TGTGCCAGCAGCCCCGAGACAGGGGACAATGAGCAGTTCTTC; abundance: few; j_gene: TRBJ2-1; d_gene: TRBD1; v_gene: TRBV11-3
CDR3aa: CASSKPLEPGGETQYF; CDR3nt: TGTGCCAGCAGCAAGCCGTTGGAACCCGGAGGGGAGACCCAGTACTTC; abundance: -; j_gene: TRBJ2-5; d_gene: -; v_gene: TRBV7-9
CDR3aa: CASSESVGKHRGAVF; CDR3nt: TGCGCCAGCAGTGAGTCGGTCGGGAAACACCGGGGAGCTGTTTTT; abundance: -; j_gene: TRBJ2-2; d_gene: -; v_gene: TRBV10-1
CDR3aa: CATSDVKTPARAFF; CDR3nt: TGTGCCACCAGTGACGTGAAGACCCCCGCGAGGGCTTTCTTT; abundance: -; j_gene: TRBJ1-1; d_gene: -; v_gene: TRBV24-1
CDR3aa: CASSLAGAPDTQYF; CDR3nt: TGCGCCAGCAGCTTGGCGGGGGCCCCAGATACGCAGTATTTT; abundance: -; j_gene: TRBJ2-3; d_gene: -; v_gene: TRBV5-1
CDR3aa: CASSQVGTSGTDTQYF; CDR3nt: TGTGCCAGCAGCCAAGTTGGGACTAGCGGGACAGATACGCAGTATTTT; abundance: -; j_gene: TRBJ2-3; d_gene: TRBD2; v_gene: TRBV4-2
CDR3aa: CASSQSKGTGDSPLHF; CDR3nt: TGTGCCAGCAGCCAATCAAAGGGGACAGGGGATTCACCCCTCCACTTT; abundance: few; j_gene: TRBJ1-6; d_gene: TRBD1; v_gene: TRBV3-1/TRBV3-2
CDR3aa: CAGYREANEKLFF; CDR3nt: TGTGCCGGCTACAGGGAGGCTAATGAAAAACTGTTTTTT; abundance: -; j_gene: TRBJ1-4; d_gene: -; v_gene: TRBV6-4
CDR3aa: CATSAEGNSNQPQHF; CDR3nt: TGTGCCACCAGTGCGGAGGGGAACAGCAATCAGCCCCAGCATTTT; abundance: -; j_gene: TRBJ1-5; d_gene: -; v_gene: TRBV24-1
CDR3aa: CAWSGEGNTEAFF; CDR3nt: TGTGCCTGGAGTGGGGAGGGGAACACTGAAGCTTTCTTT; abundance: -; j_gene: TRBJ1-1; d_gene: -; v_gene: TRBV30
CDR3aa: CASSLGDNLGWTGELFF; CDR3nt: TGTGCCAGCAGTTTAGGGGACAACCTTGGTTGGACCGGGGAGCTGTTTTTT; abundance: -; j_gene: TRBJ2-2; d_gene: -; v_gene: TRBV27
CDR3aa: CASNPRAGPNTGELFF; CDR3nt: TGTGCCAGCAACCCCCGGGCAGGGCCGAACACCGGGGAGCTGTTTTTT; abundance: -; j_gene: TRBJ2-2; d_gene: -; v_gene: TRBV9
CDR3aa: CASSERMTSGGIQYF; CDR3nt: TGTGCCAGCAGTGAACGGATGACTAGCGGGGGAATCCAGTACTTC; abundance: -; j_gene: TRBJ2-5; d_gene: TRBD2; v_gene: TRBV6-1
CDR3aa: CACQRGNYGYTF; CDR3nt: TGTGCCTGCCAGCGGGGGAACTATGGCTACACCTTC; abundance: many; j_gene: TRBJ1-2; d_gene: -; v_gene: TRBV30
CDR3aa: CASSLAAGGNQPQHF; CDR3nt: TGTGCCAGCAGCTTAGCGGCAGGGGGCAATCAGCCCCAGCATTTT; abundance: -; j_gene: TRBJ1-5; d_gene: -; v_gene: TRBV7-9
CDR3aa: CASSSPGQGALYGYTF; CDR3nt: TGCGCCAGCAGCTCGCCGGGACAGGGGGCCCTCTATGGCTACACCTTC; abundance: -; j_gene: TRBJ1-2; d_gene: TRBD1; v_gene: TRBV5-1
CDR3aa: CATSDRGEQYF; CDR3nt: TGTGCCACCAGTGATCGGGGCGAGCAGTACTTC; abundance: -; j_gene: TRBJ2-7; d_gene: -; v_gene: TRBV24-1
CDR3aa: CASSPGQGRTGELFF; CDR3nt: TGTGCCAGCAGCCCCGGACAGGGGAGGACCGGGGAGCTGTTTTTT; abundance: many; j_gene: TRBJ2-2; d_gene: TRBD1; v_gene: TRBV3-1/TRBV3-2
CDR3aa: CASSPWQGGQYF; CDR3nt: TGTGCCAGCAGCCCCTGGCAGGGCGGGCAGTACTTC; abundance: -; j_gene: TRBJ2-7; d_gene: -; v_gene: TRBV11-2
CDR3aa: CASSGQANTEAFF; CDR3nt: TGTGCCAGCTCGGGACAGGCGAACACTGAAGCTTTCTTT; abundance: -; j_gene: TRBJ1-1; d_gene: TRBD1; v_gene: TRBV19
CDR3aa: CAWRVGSNYGYTF; CDR3nt: TGTGCCTGGAGGGTAGGGTCTAACTATGGCTACACCTTC; abundance: -; j_gene: TRBJ1-2; d_gene: -; v_gene: TRBV30
CDR3aa: CSVDRGDGYTF; CDR3nt: TGCAGCGTTGATCGAGGGGATGGCTACACCTTC; abundance: -; j_gene: TRBJ1-2; d_gene: -; v_gene: TRBV29-1
CDR3aa: CASSYAGLNYEQYF; CDR3nt: TGCGCCAGCAGCTACGCGGGACTAAACTACGAGCAGTACTTC; abundance: -; j_gene: TRBJ2-7; d_gene: TRBD2; v_gene: TRBV5-1
CDR3aa: CASSTRTGEVGETQYF; CDR3nt: TGTGCCAGTAGTACGAGGACAGGGGAAGTTGGAGAGACCCAGTACTTC; abundance: -; j_gene: TRBJ2-5; d_gene: TRBD1; v_gene: TRBV19
CDR3aa: CASSLRQFRGLIGNTIYF; CDR3nt: TGTGCCAGCAGCTTACGACAGTTCAGGGGGCTAATCGGAAACACCATATATTTT; abundance: few; j_gene: TRBJ1-3; d_gene: TRBD1; v_gene: TRBV7-2
CDR3aa: CASRPTSTGELFF; CDR3nt: TGTGCCAGCAGACCGACAAGCACCGGGGAGCTGTTTTTT; abundance: -; j_gene: TRBJ2-2; d_gene: -; v_gene: TRBV12-3/TRBV12-4
CDR3aa: CASSSTSYRGRVETQYF; CDR3nt: TGTGCCAGCAGCAGCACCTCCTACAGGGGGCGCGTGGAGACCCAGTACTTC; abundance: -; j_gene: TRBJ2-5; d_gene: TRBD1; v_gene: TRBV11-3
CDR3aa: CASRAPKGPTEAFF; CDR3nt: TGTGCCAGCAGGGCTCCCAAAGGGCCCACTGAAGCTTTCTTT; abundance: few; j_gene: TRBJ1-1; d_gene: -; v_gene: TRBV27
CDR3aa: CASTSIGTVSQAFF; CDR3nt: TGTGCCAGTACCTCAATTGGGACAGTCTCTCAAGCTTTCTTT; abundance: -; j_gene: TRBJ1-1; d_gene: TRBD1; v_gene: TRBV19
CDR3aa: CASSFQGGGETQYF; CDR3nt: TGCGCCAGCAGCTTTCAGGGCGGGGGAGAGACCCAGTACTTC; abundance: -; j_gene: TRBJ2-5; d_gene: TRBD2; v_gene: TRBV5-1
CDR3aa: CASSLEQGLEAFF; CDR3nt: TGTGCCAGCAGCCTCGAGCAGGGCCTGGAAGCTTTCTTT; abundance: -; j_gene: TRBJ1-1; d_gene: -; v_gene: TRBV7-9
CDR3aa: CASTLTGGPYGYTF; CDR3nt: TGTGCCAGTACCTTGACAGGGGGACCTTATGGCTACACCTTC; abundance: -; j_gene: TRBJ1-2; d_gene: TRBD1; v_gene: TRBV19
CDR3aa: CASQWGDGLSTF; CDR3nt: TGTGCCAGCCAGTGGGGGGACGGGTTAAGCACCTTC; abundance: few; j_gene: TRBJ1-2; d_gene: -; v_gene: TRBV2
CDR3aa: CASSLVTQGAGELFF; CDR3nt: TGTGCCAGCAGCTTAGTCACTCAGGGGGCCGGGGAGCTGTTTTTT; abundance: -; j_gene: TRBJ2-2; d_gene: TRBD1; v_gene: TRBV7-9
CDR3aa: CASSLDFSGGFSYEQYF; CDR3nt: TGCGCCAGCAGCTTGGATTTTTCAGGGGGCTTCTCCTACGAGCAGTACTTC; abundance: -; j_gene: TRBJ2-7; d_gene: TRBD1; v_gene: TRBV5-1
CDR3aa: CASSQQRTGINTEAFF; CDR3nt: TGTGCCAGCAGCCAACAACGGACAGGAATCAACACTGAAGCTTTCTTT; abundance: -; j_gene: TRBJ1-1; d_gene: TRBD1; v_gene: TRBV3-1/TRBV3-2
CDR3aa: CASSQAVGQMNTEAFF; CDR3nt: TGCGCCAGCAGCCAGGCCGTCGGACAGATGAACACTGAAGCTTTCTTT; abundance: -; j_gene: TRBJ1-1; d_gene: -; v_gene: TRBV5-1
CDR3aa: CAWSTGAGANEQYF; CDR3nt: TGTGCCTGGTCGACGGGGGCAGGGGCAAACGAGCAGTACTTC; abundance: -; j_gene: TRBJ2-7; d_gene: -; v_gene: TRBV30
CDR3aa: CASSPGRGSGNTIYF; CDR3nt: TGTGCCAGCAGCCCGGGACGGGGCTCTGGAAACACCATATATTTT; abundance: -; j_gene: TRBJ1-3; d_gene: -; v_gene: TRBV7-2
CDR3aa: CSVERAKNIQYF; CDR3nt: TGCAGCGTTGAACGAGCCAAAAACATTCAGTACTTC; abundance: few; j_gene: TRBJ2-4; d_gene: -; v_gene: TRBV29-1
CDR3aa: CASSPGLPTYEQYF; CDR3nt: TGTGCCAGCAGTCCCGGACTACCCACCTACGAGCAGTACTTC; abundance: -; j_gene: TRBJ2-7; d_gene: -; v_gene: TRBV2
CDR3aa: CASPGGPTGELFF; CDR3nt: TGTGCCAGTCCAGGGGGACCAACCGGGGAGCTGTTTTTT; abundance: few; j_gene: TRBJ2-2; d_gene: TRBD1; v_gene: TRBV19
CDR3aa: CASSAGQGVFAKNIQYF; CDR3nt: TGCGCCAGCAGCGCAGGGCAGGGGGTCTTCGCCAAAAACATTCAGTACTTC; abundance: -; j_gene: TRBJ2-4; d_gene: TRBD1; v_gene: TRBV5-1
CDR3aa: CASRTRPGRDNSPLHF; CDR3nt: TGCGCCAGCAGAACCCGGCCGGGACGGGATAATTCACCCCTCCACTTT; abundance: once; j_gene: TRBJ1-6; d_gene: -; v_gene: TRBV5-1
CDR3aa: CASSPEAGGAYNEQFF; CDR3nt: TGTGCCAGCAGCCCAGAAGCAGGGGGGGCCTACAATGAGCAGTTCTTC; abundance: -; j_gene: TRBJ2-1; d_gene: -; v_gene: TRBV7-2
CDR3aa: CASSPGAGNQPQHF; CDR3nt: TGTGCCAGCTCACCGGGCGCGGGCAATCAGCCCCAGCATTTT; abundance: -; j_gene: TRBJ1-5; d_gene: -; v_gene: TRBV18
CDR3aa: CASRIWSPSGYTF; CDR3nt: TGTGCCAGCAGGATCTGGAGCCCTTCTGGCTACACCTTC; abundance: once; j_gene: TRBJ1-2; d_gene: -; v_gene: TRBV12-3/TRBV12-4
CDR3aa: CASSSGGELFF; CDR3nt: TGTGCCAGCAGTTCGGGGGGGGAGCTGTTTTTT; abundance: -; j_gene: TRBJ2-2; d_gene: -; v_gene: TRBV27
CDR3aa: CASSRGPSLSGANVLTF; CDR3nt: TGTGCCAGCTCACGGGGGCCCAGTCTCTCTGGGGCCAACGTCCTGACTTTC; abundance: -; j_gene: TRBJ2-6; d_gene: -; v_gene: TRBV18
CDR3aa: CASSPGQVSGYTF; CDR3nt: TGTGCCAGCAGCCCCGGACAGGTCAGCGGCTACACCTTC; abundance: -; j_gene: TRBJ1-2; d_gene: TRBD1; v_gene: TRBV14
CDR3aa: CASSLLQIGTGELFF; CDR3nt: TGTGCCAGCAGCCTGCTTCAAATAGGCACCGGGGAGCTGTTTTTT; abundance: -; j_gene: TRBJ2-2; d_gene: -; v_gene: TRBV5-6
CDR3aa: CASSNRGMNTEAFF; CDR3nt: TGCGCCAGCAGCAACAGGGGGATGAACACTGAAGCTTTCTTT; abundance: -; j_gene: TRBJ1-1; d_gene: TRBD1; v_gene: TRBV5-1
CDR3aa: CSVAAGGSVPTDTQYF; CDR3nt: TGCAGCGTTGCGGCGGGCGGGAGTGTTCCCACAGATACGCAGTATTTT; abundance: -; j_gene: TRBJ2-3; d_gene: TRBD2; v_gene: TRBV29-1